This T cell receptor (beta chain) was identified during a study of blood T cell repertoires in COVID-19. In the study overall: Sources were T cells, B-cell-depleted T cells, or PBMCs; the material itself was cDNA or gDNA.

As originally analysed: Estimation of nucleated cell counts relied on the amplification of reference gene primers. Sequencing used immunoSEQ multiplex PCR; TCRdb keeps in-frame clones, though not all of them. That table is the source of V, J and clone size, and D and trimming were worked out from the DNA. The sample carries about 520,000 clones, 80% to 90% recorded once. Trimming took 2 bases from V and 5 from J, leaving 16 bases between them. Germline V gene lookup returns CDR1 SGHAT and CDR2 FQNNGV. The CDR3 contains 15 residues. This receptor was taken from a human donor in a cohort sampled during active COVID-19. V is TRBV11-2 and J is TRBJ2-7, with D perhaps matching TRBD2 (7 bases). The source material was peripheral blood. The CDR3 coding sequence is TGTGCCAGCAGCTTATATGATGCGGGGGCAAACGAGCAGTACTTC. Amino acid sequence: CASSLYDAGANEQYF.